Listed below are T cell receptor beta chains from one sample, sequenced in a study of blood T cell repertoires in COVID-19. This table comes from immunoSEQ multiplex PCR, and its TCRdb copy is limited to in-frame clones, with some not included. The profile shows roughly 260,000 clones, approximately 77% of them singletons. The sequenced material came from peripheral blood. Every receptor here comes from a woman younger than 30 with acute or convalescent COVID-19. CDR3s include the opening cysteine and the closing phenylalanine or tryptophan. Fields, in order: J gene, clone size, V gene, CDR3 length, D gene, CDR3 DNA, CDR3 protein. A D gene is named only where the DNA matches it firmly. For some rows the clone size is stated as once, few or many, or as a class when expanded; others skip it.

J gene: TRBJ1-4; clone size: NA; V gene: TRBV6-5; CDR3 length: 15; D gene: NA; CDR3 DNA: TGTGCCAGCAGGGTCACAGGGCATTTAGGTGAAAAACTGTTTTTT; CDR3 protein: CASRVTGHLGEKLFF
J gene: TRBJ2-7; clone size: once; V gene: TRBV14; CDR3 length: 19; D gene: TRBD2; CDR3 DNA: TGTGCCAGCAGCCGAAGTTGGGGCGGTGTCGCGGGAGATAGGTACGAGCAGTACTTC; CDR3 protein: CASSRSWGGVAGDRYEQYF
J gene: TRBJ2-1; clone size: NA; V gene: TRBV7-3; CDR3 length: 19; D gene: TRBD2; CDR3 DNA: TGTGCCAGCAGCTTAACCCCTTCGGCTAGCGGGGGGAAAAACAATGAGCAGTTCTTC; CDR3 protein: CASSLTPSASGGKNNEQFF
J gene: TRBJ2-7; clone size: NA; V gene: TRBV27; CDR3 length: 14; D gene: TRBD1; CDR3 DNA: TGTGCCAGCAGCTACCGTGGGACAGGGGACGAGCAGTACTTC; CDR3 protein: CASSYRGTGDEQYF
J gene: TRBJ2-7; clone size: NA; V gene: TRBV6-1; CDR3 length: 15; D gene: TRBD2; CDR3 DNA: TGTGCCAGCAGTGAACGAAGCGGGACCACCTACGAGCAGTACTTC; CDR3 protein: CASSERSGTTYEQYF
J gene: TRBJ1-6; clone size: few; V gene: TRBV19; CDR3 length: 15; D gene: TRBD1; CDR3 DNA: TGTGCCAGTAGTGACAGGGGCAGCGGATATTCACCCCTCCACTTT; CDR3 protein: CASSDRGSGYSPLHF
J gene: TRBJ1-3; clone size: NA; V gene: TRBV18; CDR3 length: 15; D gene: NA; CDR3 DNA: TGTGCCAGCTCACCCATCAGGGAAGCGGGAAACACCATATATTTT; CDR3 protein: CASSPIREAGNTIYF
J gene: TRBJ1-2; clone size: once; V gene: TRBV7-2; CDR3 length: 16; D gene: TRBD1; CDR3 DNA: TGTGCCAGCAGCTTAGCTGGGACAGGAACTAACTATGGCTACACCTTC; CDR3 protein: CASSLAGTGTNYGYTF
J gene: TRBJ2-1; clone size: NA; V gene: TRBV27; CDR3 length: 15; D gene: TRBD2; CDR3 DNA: TGTGCCAGCAGTCATAGCGGGAATCCCTACAATGAGCAGTTCTTC; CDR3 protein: CASSHSGNPYNEQFF
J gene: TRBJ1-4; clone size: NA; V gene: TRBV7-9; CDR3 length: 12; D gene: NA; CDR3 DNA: TGTGCCAGCAGCCCGACAGACGAAAAACTGTTTTTT; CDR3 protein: CASSPTDEKLFF
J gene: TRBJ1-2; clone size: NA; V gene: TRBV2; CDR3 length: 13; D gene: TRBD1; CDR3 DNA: TGTGCCAGCAAAACACAGGGGGCGAACGGCTACACCTTC; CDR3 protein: CASKTQGANGYTF
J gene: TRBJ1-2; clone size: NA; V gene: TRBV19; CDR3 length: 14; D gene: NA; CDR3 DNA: TGTGCCAGTAGGAACCAAAACAGGGACTATGGCTACACCTTC; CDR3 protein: CASRNQNRDYGYTF
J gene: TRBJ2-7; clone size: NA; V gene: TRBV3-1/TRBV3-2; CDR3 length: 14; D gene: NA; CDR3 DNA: TGTGCCAGCAGTCTATTGGCAGGGTCCAACGAGCAGTACTTC; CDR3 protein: CASSLLAGSNEQYF
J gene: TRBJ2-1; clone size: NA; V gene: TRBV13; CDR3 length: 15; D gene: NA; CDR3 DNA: TGTGCCAGCAGCTTAGTCGCCGGTAGCGACAATGAGCAGTTCTTC; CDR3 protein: CASSLVAGSDNEQFF
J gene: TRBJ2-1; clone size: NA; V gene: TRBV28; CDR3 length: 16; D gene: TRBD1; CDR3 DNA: TGTGCCAGCAGTGTGACAGGGTATGTTTGGGCGGGTGAGCAGTTCTTC; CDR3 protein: CASSVTGYVWAGEQFF
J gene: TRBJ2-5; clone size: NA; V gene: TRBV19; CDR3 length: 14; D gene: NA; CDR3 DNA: TGTGCCAGTAGTACCGACTGGTATGGGGAGACCCAGTACTTC; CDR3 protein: CASSTDWYGETQYF
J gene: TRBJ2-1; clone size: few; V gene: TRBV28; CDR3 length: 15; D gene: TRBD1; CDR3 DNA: TGTGCCAGCAGCCGATCCCGGACAGGCAGCAATGAGCAGTTCTTC; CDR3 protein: CASSRSRTGSNEQFF
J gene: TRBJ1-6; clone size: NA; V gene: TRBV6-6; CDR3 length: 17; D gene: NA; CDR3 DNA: TGTGCCAGCAGTCGCGAACAGGGCGGGGGTTATAATTCACCCCTCCACTTT; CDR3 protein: CASSREQGGGYNSPLHF
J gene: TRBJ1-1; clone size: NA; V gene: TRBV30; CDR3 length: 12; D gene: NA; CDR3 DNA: TGTGCCTGGGATTGGGGGCCGGGTGAAGCTTTCTTT; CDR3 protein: CAWDWGPGEAFF
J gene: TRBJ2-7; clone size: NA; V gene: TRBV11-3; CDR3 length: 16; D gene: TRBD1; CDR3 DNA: TGTGCCACCCGAGCCGGCGGGCAGGGGGTTTTTTACGAGCAGTACTTC; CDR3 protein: CATRAGGQGVFYEQYF
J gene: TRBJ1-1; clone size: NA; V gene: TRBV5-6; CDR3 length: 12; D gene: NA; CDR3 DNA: TGTGCCAGCAGCTTGACAAAAACTGAAGCTTTCTTT; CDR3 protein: CASSLTKTEAFF
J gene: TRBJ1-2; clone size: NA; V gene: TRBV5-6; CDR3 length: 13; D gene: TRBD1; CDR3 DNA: TGTGCCAGCAGCCAAGGACAGGGGGATGGCTACACCTTC; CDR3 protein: CASSQGQGDGYTF